This T cell receptor (beta chain) was identified during a study of T cells in Graves' hyperthyroidism and ophthalmopathy. Stable Graves' hyperthyroidism meant no ophthalmopathy progression within 18 months. Patients were excluded for uncontrolled infection, other autoimmune disease, pregnancy or lactation. Study conclusions and caveats: Patients with ophthalmopathy were separated from those with stable hyperthyroidism by a 13 V-J model. Median prediction lead before ophthalmopathy onset was 6.5 months with the model.

This clonotype came up many times. The antigen remains unidentified. The V gene's germline CDR1 is WNHNN and CDR2 SYGVQD (reference sequence). This CDR3 is built from 16 residues. The V gene end was trimmed by 4 bases and the J gene end by 4 bases; junction bases not matched to a gene: 10. Amplification yielded TCR beta CDR3 regions, with RNA transcripts as the source. First-round RT-PCR with HTBI primers amplified the TCR CDR3 region. TCRdb reprocessed the multiplex PCR reads with MiXCR, giving one entry per CDR3 protein. This table holds some 420,000 distinct CDR3 sequences, roughly 13% found once. The rearrangement uses TRBV10-1 and TRBJ1-1, with 9 bases identical to TRBD1. The sequence was collected from a woman aged 18-29 years with Graves' hyperthyroidism. The sequenced sample consisted of blood. The CDR3 protein is CASSGPRQGGSTEAFF. CDR3 sequence (DNA): TGCGCCAGCAGTGGCCCGCGACAGGGGGGGAGCACTGAAGCTTTCTTT.